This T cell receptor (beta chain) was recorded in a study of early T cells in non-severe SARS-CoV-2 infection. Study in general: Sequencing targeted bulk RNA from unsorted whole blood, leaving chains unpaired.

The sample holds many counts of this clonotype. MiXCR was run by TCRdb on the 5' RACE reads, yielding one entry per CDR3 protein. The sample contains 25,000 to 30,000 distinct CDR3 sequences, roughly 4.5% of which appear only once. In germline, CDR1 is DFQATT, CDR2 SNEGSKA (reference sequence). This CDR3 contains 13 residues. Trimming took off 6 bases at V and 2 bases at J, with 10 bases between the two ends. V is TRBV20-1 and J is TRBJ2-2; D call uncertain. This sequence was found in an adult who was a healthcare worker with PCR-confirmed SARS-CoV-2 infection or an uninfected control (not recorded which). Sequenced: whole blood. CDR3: CSAQPLNTGELFF. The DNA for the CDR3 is TGCAGTGCCCAGCCACTAAACACCGGGGAGCTGTTTTTT.